This passage covers 26 T cell receptor beta chains from one sample sequenced in a study of metastatic and nonmetastatic thyroid tumors. TCRdb reanalyzed the PCR reads with MiXCR. The table lists tens of thousands of clones, approximately 11% of them singletons. Patients underwent thyroid surgery, and none had received any treatment before it. Sequenced: blood. The origin of the receptors is a female donor with papillary thyroid cancer or a benign thyroid nodule (not recorded which). Some clones in this sample may be carry-over from other donors' samples.

Many counts were recorded for this clone. V gene TRBV11-2 combines with J gene TRBJ2-3; unclear D gene. This CDR3 spans 17 amino acids. From germline, CDR1 is SGHAT and CDR2 FQNNGV. Trimming shortened V by 2 bases and J by 1 base, and 16 bases separated the two germline ends. This CDR3 reads CASSLPTGRPRTDTQYF. The CDR3, as DNA: TGTGCCAGCAGCTTACCTACCGGGCGCCCCCGCACAGATACGCAGTATTTT.

This clone is medium-sized in the sample. In the same sample, other DNA sequences code for this CDR3. The V gene is TRBV6-1, the J gene TRBJ1-5, with 9 bases fitting TRBD1. After removal of 8 bases from V and 6 bases from J, the junction contained 5 bases not matched to a gene. Germline V gene sequence: CDR1 MNHNS, CDR2 SASEGT. CDR3 length: 13 amino acids. The CDR3 DNA reads TGTGCCAGCGGGGACAGGGCCAGTCAGCCCCAGCATTTT. As protein: CASGDRASQPQHF.

This clone was detected ten times or more. The chain has TRBV7-9 and TRBJ1-1; D is possibly TRBD1 (5 bases). This CDR3 has 15 residues. Germline loops: CDR1 SEHNR, CDR2 FQNEAQ (reference sequence). Trimming took 1 base from V and 1 from J, leaving 10 bases between them. CDR3 DNA sequence: TGTGCCAGCAGCTTAGGGGACCTGGGGAACACTGAAGCTTTCTTT. Translating gives CASSLGDLGNTEAFF. Supplemented by reference TRBV7-9 and TRBJ1-1, the full variable domain reads DTGVSQNPRHKITKRGQNVTFRCDPISEHNRLYWYRQTLGQGPEFLTYFQNEAQLEKSRLLSDRFSAERPKGSFSTLEIQRTEQGDSAMYLCASSLGDLGNTEAFFGQGTRLTVV.

As regards this clone: Given a much more abundant clone one base away, this may be a read error. Other DNA sequences within the sample encode an identical CDR3. V gene TRBV4-1 combines with J gene TRBJ2-2; 10 bases line up with TRBD2. CDR1 is MGHRA and CDR2 is YSYEKL in the germline V gene. The CDR3 loop spans 18 amino acids. J was trimmed by 0 bases and V by 0 bases; bases with no gene match: 4. The CDR3 region has the DNA TGCGCCAGCAGCCAAGATAGGCTAGCGGGGGCGAACACCGGGGAGCTGTTTTTT. It specifies CASSQDRLAGANTGELFF.

This clone was recorded many times. The chain combines TRBV12-3 or TRBV12-4 with TRBJ1-1, with D unclear. The V gene lost 6 bases and the J gene lost 0 bases, with 11 bases spanning the gap. This CDR3 contains 14 residues. CDR3 protein: CASRPHVMNTEAFF. In DNA form, the CDR3 reads TGTGCCAGCAGGCCACACGTGATGAACACTGAAGCTTTCTTT.

This clone came up a few times. The chain uses TRBV28 and TRBJ2-1; 8 bases fit TRBD2. CDR3 length: 16 residues. The germline CDR1 and CDR2 sequences are MDHEN and SYDVKM. V lost 6 bases and J lost 0; bases outside the gene matches: 7. Written as DNA, the CDR3 is TGTGCCAGCAGCTTACCGGGAGGGTCCTCCTACAATGAGCAGTTCTTC. This gives the protein CASSLPGGSSYNEQFF. Supplemented by reference TRBV28 and TRBJ2-1, the full variable domain reads DVKVTQSSRYLVKRTGEKVFLECVQDMDHENMFWYRQDPGLGLRLIYFSYDVKMKEKGDIPEGYSVSREKKERFSLILESASTNQTSMYLCASSLPGGSSYNEQFFGPGTRLTVL.

With respect to this clone: A much larger clonotype is one base distant, so this may be a read error. J is TRBJ2-1 and V is TRBV5-6, with D unresolved. Germline lookup yields CDR1 SGHDT and CDR2 YYEEEE. This CDR3 has 12 amino acids. The CDR3 coding sequence is TGTGCCAGCAGCTTGGCCGACAATGAGCATTTCTTC. Amino acids: CASSLADNEHFF.

In its sample, this clone was seen many times. V gene TRBV12-3 or TRBV12-4 combines with J gene TRBJ2-5; 8 nucleotides agree with TRBD1. Trimming took 0 bases from V and 5 from J; bases not matched to a gene: 5. The CDR3 consists of 15 residues. CDR3 sequence (DNA): TGTGCCAGCAGTTTAGCGGACAGGGCCGGGGAGACCCAGTACTTC. It specifies CASSLADRAGETQYF.

This clone was seen repeatedly, ten times or more. The chain links TRBV12-3 or TRBV12-4 to TRBJ1-4; D is unclear. The CDR3 length is 13 residues. The V end lost 3 bases, the J end lost 7 bases, and 9 bases lay between the germline ends. The CDR3 loop is CASSFSLGEKLFF. The CDR3 bases are TGTGCCAGCAGTTTTTCGTTGGGTGAAAAACTGTTTTTT.

This clone came up a few times. The rearrangement uses TRBV6-1 and TRBJ2-6; perhaps TRBD1 as D (7 bases). V was pared by 4 bases and J by 0 bases, with 13 bases between. Germline assignment: CDR1 MNHNS and CDR2 SASEGT. The CDR3 consists of 17 residues. For the CDR3, the DNA is TGTGCCAGCAGTGCGGGAGACAGGGACTCTGGGGCCAACGTCCTGACTTTC. Translation gives CASSAGDRDSGANVLTF.

This chain connects TRBV19 to TRBJ2-2; tentatively, D is TRBD1 (6 bases). The CDR3 loop spans 19 amino acids. The ends were cut back, 6 bases at V and 4 bases at J, with 27 bases in the middle. The germline CDR1 and CDR2 sequences are LNHDA and SQIVND (reference sequence). CDR3 protein: CASRQPGHGPSWCTGELFF. Written as DNA, the CDR3 is TGTGCCAGTAGGCAGCCGGGACATGGGCCGAGCTGGTGCACCGGGGAGCTGTTTTTT. The variable domain in full, completed from reference TRBV19 and TRBJ2-2, reads DGGITQSPKYLFRKEGQNVTLSCEQNLNHDAMYWYRQDPGQGLRLIYYSQIVNDFQKGDIAEGYSVSREKKESFPLTVTSAQKNPTAFYLCASRQPGHGPSWCTGELFFGEGSRLTVL.

This clone showed up just a few times. V and J are TRBV6-1 and TRBJ2-5; D unresolved. The CDR3 is 10 amino acids. Trimming took 6 bases from V and 4 from J, leaving 3 bases between them. Germline V gene data show CDR1 as MNHNS and CDR2 as SASEGT. The CDR3 loop reads CASRRETQYF. The CDR3 bases are TGTGCCAGCAGACGAGAGACCCAGTACTTC.

At least ten counts were recorded for this clone. The J gene is TRBJ1-2, the V gene TRBV19; weak D call: TRBD1 (5 bases). The CDR3 is made up of 15 amino acids. The germline V and J ends were trimmed by 7 bases and 5 bases, with 20 bases remaining between them. Germline assignment: CDR1 LNHDA and CDR2 SQIVND (reference sequence). As DNA, the CDR3 is TGTGCCAGTACCCACAACGGGGGAATGAGATATGGCTACACCTTC. Its protein product is CASTHNGGMRYGYTF.

Ten or more counts support this clone. Here the CDR3 DNA reads TGTGCCTGGAGGTCCTTTCCCCGGACAGGCGGGGAAAAACTGTTTTTT. This encodes CAWRSFPRTGGEKLFF. The chain recombines TRBV30 with TRBJ1-4; 7 nucleotides line up with TRBD1. The CDR3 loop spans 16 amino acids. V shed 3 bases and J 8 bases; nucleotides not matched to a gene: 15. Germline V lookup: CDR1 GTSNPN, CDR2 SVGIG (reference sequence).

This clone came up many times. The CDR3 region has the DNA TGTGCCAGCAGCTTACGCAGCACAGATACGCAGTATTTT. Amino acid sequence: CASSLRSTDTQYF. The chain is built from TRBV11-1 and TRBJ2-3, with no clear D. The CDR3 is 13 amino acids. Germline V gives CDR1 SGHAT, CDR2 FQDESV (reference sequence). The V end lost 2 bases, the J end lost 0 bases, and 3 bases lay between the germline ends.

The sample holds many counts of this clone. The chain employs TRBV3-1 and TRBJ2-7; 7 positions agree with TRBD1. The germline V gene encodes CDR1 LGHDT and CDR2 YNNKEL (reference sequence). After removal of 1 base from V and 11 bases from J, the junction contained 8 bases not matched to a gene. The CDR3 loop spans 13 amino acids. The CDR3, as DNA: TGTGCCAGCAGCCAAGTAATCTCGGGACAGAAGTACTTC. Residues: CASSQVISGQKYF.

This clone was counted ten times or more. The DNA for the CDR3 is TGTGCCAGCAGCGGGCACGGCGAAAACACTGAAGCTTTCTTT. It yields the protein CASSGHGENTEAFF. The genes are TRBV3-1 and TRBJ1-1; D is uncertain. V was trimmed by 5 bases and J by 2 bases, leaving 12 bases between them. The CDR3 is 14 residues long. CDR1 and CDR2 from the germline V gene are LGHDT and YNNKEL (reference sequence). Together with reference TRBV3-1 and TRBJ1-1, the CDR3 gives the full variable domain: DTAVSQTPKYLVTQMGNDKSIKCEQNLGHDTMYWYKQDSKKFLKIMFSYNNKELIINETVPNRFSPKSPDKAHLNLHINSLELGDSAVYFCASSGHGENTEAFFGQGTRLTVV.

About this clone itself: An end of the junction differs from the germline gene, which may be a read error. J is TRBJ1-5 and V is TRBV6-1; D is unresolved. The CDR3 consists of 14 residues. CDR1 is MNHNS, CDR2 SASEGT, per germline. The CDR3, as DNA: TGTGCCAGCAGTGTGGACGGTAGCAATCAGCCCCATCATTTT. Translation: CASSVDGSNQPHHF.

This clone was seen repeatedly, ten times or more. The V gene is TRBV20-1, the J gene TRBJ2-7; 7 positions match TRBD2. This CDR3 is 15 amino acids long. From germline, CDR1 is DFQATT and CDR2 SNEGSKA (reference sequence). V was clipped by 5 bases and J by 1 base; unmatched bases: 11. CDR3 coding DNA: TGCAGTGCTGCCCTTCGTGCGGGAGTTTCCTACGAGCAGTACTTC. Translating it yields CSAALRAGVSYEQYF.

This clone was seen more than once but under ten times. The junction does not match germline at one end; this may be a read error. This chain uses TRBV29-1 with TRBJ1-1; D remains unclear. This CDR3 has 12 residues. Germline CDR1 SQVTM, CDR2 ANQGSEA. Here the CDR3 DNA reads TGCAGCGTTGATGTCGGGGTGACTGAATCTTTCTTT. Protein: CSVDVGVTESFF.

This clone came up many times. J is TRBJ1-5 and V is TRBV6-1; TRBD1 aligns across 9 bases. The ends lost 5 bases at V and 1 base at J; junction bases unmatched: 3. CDR3 size: 15 residues. Germline CDR1 reads MNHNS; CDR2 reads SASEGT. CDR3 sequence (DNA): TGTGCCAGCAGTATACAGGGGGCAAGCAATCAGCCCCAGCATTTT. Encoded protein: CASSIQGASNQPQHF.

Relative to its sample, this clone is medium-sized. The chain couples TRBV6-1 to TRBJ2-1, with TRBD1 as a possible D gene (6 bases). The CDR3 is 15 residues long. Germline V gene data show CDR1 as MNHNS and CDR2 as SASEGT. V lost 6 bases and J 2 bases, leaving 14 bases between the germline ends. CDR3 nucleotide sequence: TGTGCCAGCAGGCTCCGGGACATAACCTACAATGAGCAGTTCTTC. Protein: CASRLRDITYNEQFF.

This clone was counted ten times or more. The rearrangement links TRBV3-1 to TRBJ1-1, with D unresolved. V was pared by 3 bases and J by 1 base, with 9 bases between. Germline CDR1 reads LGHDT; CDR2 reads YNNKEL (reference sequence). There are 14 residues in the CDR3. CDR3 in amino acids: CASSQGIGNTEAFF. The CDR3, as DNA: TGTGCCAGCAGCCAGGGAATCGGGAACACTGAAGCTTTCTTT. Using reference TRBV3-1 and TRBJ1-1 for the parts outside the CDR3, the full variable domain is DTAVSQTPKYLVTQMGNDKSIKCEQNLGHDTMYWYKQDSKKFLKIMFSYNNKELIINETVPNRFSPKSPDKAHLNLHINSLELGDSAVYFCASSQGIGNTEAFFGQGTRLTVV.

At least ten counts were recorded for this clone. Here the CDR3 reads CASSPWTGELFF. The CDR3 DNA reads TGTGCCAGCAGTCCCTGGACCGGGGAGCTGTTTTTT. The gene calls are TRBV6-1 and TRBJ2-2; D unresolved. V was clipped by 5 bases and J by 5 bases, with 6 bases between them. This CDR3 contains 12 residues. Germline V gene sequence: CDR1 MNHNS, CDR2 SASEGT.

This clone appeared many times. The chain has TRBV7-3 and TRBJ2-3; 8 nucleotides line up with TRBD2. The CDR3 extends over 16 amino acids. The V segment lost 2 bases and the J segment 4 bases; nucleotides outside the gene matches: 8. The germline CDR1 and CDR2 sequences are SGHTA and FQGTGA. CDR3 bases: TGTGCCAGCAGCTTAGACGGGAGGGCCCAACCAGATACGCAGTATTTT. It specifies CASSLDGRAQPDTQYF.

This clone was recorded at least ten times. This sequence joins TRBV3-1 and TRBJ1-6, with D possibly TRBD1 on 6 matching bases. The CDR3 runs to 16 residues. Trimming left V 4 bases short and J 5 bases short, with 15 bases between. The V gene's germline CDR1 is LGHDT and CDR2 YNNKEL (reference sequence). The CDR3 DNA reads as TGTGCCAGCAGCCCCTATGGACAGCGGAATAATTCACCCCTCCACTTT. Protein product: CASSPYGQRNNSPLHF.